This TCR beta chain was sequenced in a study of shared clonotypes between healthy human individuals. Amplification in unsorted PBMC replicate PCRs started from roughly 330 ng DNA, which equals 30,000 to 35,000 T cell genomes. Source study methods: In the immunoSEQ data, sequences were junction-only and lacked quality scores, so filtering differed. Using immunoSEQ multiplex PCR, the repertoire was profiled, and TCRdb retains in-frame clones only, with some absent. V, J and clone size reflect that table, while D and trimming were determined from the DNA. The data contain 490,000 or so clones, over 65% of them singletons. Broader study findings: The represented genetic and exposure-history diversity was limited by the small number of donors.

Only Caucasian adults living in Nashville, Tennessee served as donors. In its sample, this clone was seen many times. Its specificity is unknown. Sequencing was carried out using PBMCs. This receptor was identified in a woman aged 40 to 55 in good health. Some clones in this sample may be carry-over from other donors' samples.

The CDR3 DNA follows: TGTGCCAGCAGTTCAAACCATCCCGGGGAGCTGTTTTTT. This encodes CASSSNHPGELFF. The chain uses TRBV6-4 and TRBJ2-2; D gene ambiguous. The CDR3 extends over 13 amino acids. Germline V lookup: CDR1 MRHNA, CDR2 SNTAGT. The V end lost 5 bases, the J end lost 6 bases, and 10 bases lay between the germline ends.